The clone carrying this T cell receptor beta chain is medium-sized. The target antigen is unknown. Until they underwent thyroid surgery, no patient had received any treatment. This sample is drawn from a study of metastatic and nonmetastatic thyroid tumors. TCRdb re-analyzed the PCR reads through MiXCR. The sample contains just under 45,000 clones, more than 3% of which appear only once. Trimming took 5 bases from V and 10 from J; bases not matched to a gene: 11. The length of the CDR3 is 15 residues. Germline CDR1 is SGHVS and CDR2 is FNYEAQ. Study-level points and caveats: According to reports, the diversity of TCR beta was significantly higher in malignant thyroid tumors than in benign nodules, and this held in both blood and tumor samples.

Sequenced input: blood. This sequence originates from a female donor with papillary thyroid cancer or a benign thyroid nodule (not recorded which). Some clones in this sample may be carry-over from other donors' samples. V usage is TRBV7-6 and J usage is TRBJ1-6; 7 positions match TRBD1. CDR3: CASSLLGDRESPLHF. The CDR3 DNA sequence: TGTGCCAGCAGCCTACTTGGGGACAGAGAATCACCCCTCCACTTT.